This T cell receptor beta chain emerged from a study of blood T cell repertoires in COVID-19. Study-wide context: T cells, B-cell-depleted T cells, or PBMCs supplied cDNA or gDNA.

Per the original data handling: Researchers report that nucleated cell counts were estimated from reference gene primer amplification. Here immunoSEQ multiplex PCR was the method, and the copy in TCRdb shows in-frame clones only, minus some. V and J calls and clone size are as listed in that table; D and trimming were resolved from the DNA. The sample contains approximately 300,000 clones, approximately 89% of which appear only once. Germline V lookup: CDR1 LNHNV, CDR2 YYDKDF (reference sequence). The V segment lost 2 bases and the J segment 1 base; nucleotides outside the gene matches: 2. This CDR3 is built from 15 residues.

Sequencing was done on a sample of PBMCs or T cells enriched from blood (not recorded which). V usage is TRBV15 and J usage is TRBJ1-3; TRBD1 agrees at 7 bases. The receptor was isolated from a woman under 30 who had recovered from COVID-19. The CDR3 sequence is CATSRPGGSGNTIYF. CDR3 sequence (DNA): TGTGCCACCAGCAGACCAGGGGGGTCTGGAAACACCATATATTTT. Looking up the rest from reference TRBV15 and TRBJ1-3 gives the full variable domain: DAMVIQNPRYQVTQFGKPVTLSCSQTLNHNVMYWYQQKSSQAPKLLFHYYDKDFNNEADTPDNFQSRRPNTSFCFLDIRSPGLGDTAMYLCATSRPGGSGNTIYFGEGSWLTVV.